The 18 T cell receptor beta chains reported below all come from one sample, sequenced in a study of shared clonotypes between healthy human individuals (dated by TCRdb to 2019 to 2021). For the CD8 naive samples, CD45RO-negative cells were positively selected for CCR7, yielding a CD45RA+CCR7+ population from which TemRA cells were excluded. The method was the immunoSEQ multiplex PCR assay. In TCRdb, the immuneACCESS table is reduced to in-frame sequences with V and J assigned. These tables do not hold every clone; where another copy was compared, an unresolved V gene accounts for under half, and the others remain unexplained. Across this sample there are roughly 2.1 million clones, with about 92% seen only once. The ten top clones hold around 1.7% of the sample. The sample taken for sequencing was naive CD8+ T cells from PBMCs. The cell subset or site label here, explained by the study, means: CD45RA+CCR7+. The origin of the receptors is a young man in good health. Some clones in this sample may be carry-over from other donors' samples.

This clone was seen just once. The chain is built from TRBV6-1 and TRBJ2-1; 9 nucleotides match TRBD1. This CDR3 contains 15 residues. CDR1 and CDR2 (germline): MNHNS, SASEGT. J gave up 5 bases and V 2 bases, and 4 bases lay outside the gene matches. Written as DNA, the CDR3 is TGTGCCAGCAGTGAATACAGGACAGGGGACAATGAGCAGTTCTTC. Protein product: CASSEYRTGDNEQFF.

V usage is TRBV11-2 and J usage is TRBJ2-1; 11 positions match TRBD2. The V gene end was trimmed by 1 base and the J gene end by 0 bases; junction bases not matched to a gene: 2. The CDR3 has 17 amino acids. CDR1 SGHAT and CDR2 FQNNGV come from the germline V gene. In DNA, the CDR3 is TGTGCCAGCAGCTTAGTACTAGCGGGAGACTCCTACAATGAGCAGTTCTTC. Amino acids: CASSLVLAGDSYNEQFF.

V usage is TRBV19 and J usage is TRBJ2-3; D is possibly TRBD2 (6 bases). Germline CDR1 reads LNHDA; CDR2 reads SQIVND (reference sequence). The CDR3 extends over 14 amino acids. Trimming removed 7 bases from V and 6 bases from J, with 17 bases in between. The CDR3 bases are TGTGCCAGTAAACCGAGGGACTTCCCGGATACGCAGTATTTT. Its protein product is CASKPRDFPDTQYF.

This clone was recorded once. Other DNA variants within this sample encode the same CDR3. V usage is TRBV29-1 and J usage is TRBJ2-7; 10 nucleotides align to TRBD1. CDR1 and CDR2 from the germline V gene are SQVTM and ANQGSEA. This CDR3 is 13 amino acids long. The V gene end was trimmed by 6 bases and the J gene end by 3 bases; junction bases not matched to a gene: 5. CDR3 DNA sequence: TGCAGCGTCGGGGGGGACAGGGGCTACGAGCAGTACTTC. Protein product: CSVGGDRGYEQYF.

The count of this clone is one. The chain couples TRBV27 to TRBJ1-3, with D hard to call. The CDR3 has 14 residues. Trimming took off 6 bases at V and 0 bases at J, with 9 bases between the two ends. The germline V gene has CDR1 MNHEY and CDR2 SMNVEV (reference sequence). In nucleotides, the CDR3 is TGTGCCAGCAGGGACGGACTCTCTGGAAACACCATATATTTT. Amino acid sequence: CASRDGLSGNTIYF.

A few counts support this clone. J is TRBJ2-2 and V is TRBV10-1; TRBD1 might be the D (6 bases). CDR1 and CDR2 from the germline V gene are WNHNN and SYGVQD (reference sequence). CDR3 length: 15 amino acids. V was shortened by 5 bases and J by 7 bases, with 17 bases between the two germline ends. CDR3 in amino acids: CASSQAGVYGGELFF. CDR3 nucleotides: TGCGCCAGCAGTCAGGCAGGGGTTTATGGCGGGGAGCTGTTTTTT.

This clone has a single count. This chain connects TRBV18 to TRBJ1-3; D is unclear. Germline V gene sequence: CDR1 KGHSH, CDR2 LQKENI. V was trimmed by 6 bases and J by 7 bases, leaving 13 bases between them. The length of the CDR3 is 13 residues. CDR3 coding DNA: TGTGCCAGCTCGCCGGTCTTGCGGAACACCATATATTTT. Its translation is CASSPVLRNTIYF.

This chain joins TRBV6-6 and TRBJ2-1, with no clear D. The germline V gene has CDR1 MNHNY and CDR2 SVGAGI (reference sequence). Trimming left V 5 bases short and J 2 bases short, with 10 bases between. The CDR3 is 14 amino acids. In DNA form, the CDR3 reads TGTGCCAGCAGTACCGTGAGCGCCTACAATGAGCAGTTCTTC. Its translation is CASSTVSAYNEQFF.

The chain is built from TRBV25-1 and TRBJ1-4; D gene ambiguous. V dropped 4 bases and J dropped 5 bases, with 8 bases sitting between them. The V gene's germline CDR1 is MGHDK and CDR2 SYGVNS. The CDR3 totals 13 residues. In nucleotides, the CDR3 is TGTGCCAGCAGTGTTCGTGGGAATGAAAAACTGTTTTTT. As protein: CASSVRGNEKLFF.

The chain employs TRBV5-1 and TRBJ2-1; either TRBD1 or TRBD2 may supply D (5 bases each). Per the germline V gene, CDR1 is SGHRS and CDR2 is YFSETQ. V lost 5 bases to trimming and J lost 5 bases, with 20 bases between them. This CDR3 region has 16 residues. Here the CDR3 DNA reads TGCGCCAGCAGTTTGACCGGGACGAGAAAGAACAATGAGCAGTTCTTC. As protein: CASSLTGTRKNNEQFF.

J is TRBJ2-3 and V is TRBV10-3; 11 bases align to TRBD1. Germline loops: CDR1 ENHRY, CDR2 SYGVKD. V lost 10 bases, J lost 4 bases, and 7 bases stayed unmatched. This CDR3 has 14 residues. CDR3 in amino acids: CATSQGQGADTQYF. The CDR3 nucleotides read TGTGCCACCTCCCAGGGACAGGGGGCAGATACGCAGTATTTT.

CDR3 protein: CASSSPDDSNEKLFF. For the CDR3, the DNA is TGTGCCAGCAGCTCCCCGGACGACTCTAATGAAAAACTGTTTTTT. The chain recombines TRBV13 with TRBJ1-4; D ambiguous. Germline V gene sequence: CDR1 PRHDT, CDR2 FYEKMQ (reference sequence). This CDR3 has 15 amino acids. Trimming shortened V by 4 bases and J by 3 bases, and 12 bases separated the two germline ends.

The rearrangement links TRBV5-1 to TRBJ2-7; 10 bases are shared with TRBD1. The CDR3 consists of 15 residues. Germline assignment: CDR1 SGHRS and CDR2 YFSETQ. Trimming removed 4 bases from V and 7 bases from J; junction bases left unmatched: 11. The CDR3 DNA reads as TGCGCCAGCAGCCTGACCGGGACAGGGGCGGATGAGCAGTACTTC. Its protein is CASSLTGTGADEQYF.

In the case of this clone: The same CDR3 can be traced to other DNA sequences in this sample. The chain joins TRBV11-2 to TRBJ2-7; D is possibly TRBD1 (5 bases). The CDR3 is 15 residues long. With 1 base removed from V and 2 bases from J, the gap between germline ends came to 12 bases. Germline values: CDR1 SGHAT, CDR2 FQNNGV. CDR3 coding DNA: TGTGCCAGCAGCTTAGGCGCAGGGTCACCCTACGAGCAGTACTTC. Its protein product is CASSLGAGSPYEQYF.

Comment on this clone: This sample includes further DNA sequences coding for the same CDR3. This chain uses TRBV30 with TRBJ1-1; no reliable D call. Germline values: CDR1 GTSNPN, CDR2 SVGIG (reference sequence). With 4 bases removed from V and 1 base from J, the gap between germline ends came to 7 bases. CDR3 size: 12 residues. This CDR3 is CAWILGNTEAFF. CDR3 in DNA: TGTGCCTGGATTTTGGGGAACACTGAAGCTTTCTTT.

This chain connects TRBV30 to TRBJ1-2, with D possibly being TRBD1 (5 bases). The V end was cut by 1 base, the J end by 0 bases, with 12 bases between. Per the germline V gene, CDR1 is GTSNPN and CDR2 is SVGIG (reference sequence). This CDR3 has 15 amino acids. CDR3 nucleotide sequence: TGTGCCTGGAGTGAAAGGGGCGAATCTAACTATGGCTACACCTTC. Protein product: CAWSERGESNYGYTF.

As regards this clone: Other nucleotide sequences in the sample specify the same CDR3. The CDR3 coding sequence is TGCAGCGTTTTTGGGGGCTCCTACAATGAGCAGTTCTTC. The encoded protein is CSVFGGSYNEQFF. The rearrangement joins TRBV29-1 to TRBJ2-1, with D tentatively TRBD1 or TRBD2 (5 bases each). The germline gives CDR1 SQVTM, CDR2 ANQGSEA. The V end was cut by 5 bases, the J end by 0 bases, with 8 bases between. The CDR3 length is 13 residues.

The V and J genes are TRBV11-2 and TRBJ2-7; TRBD2 is a possible D gene (5 bases). Per germline, CDR1 SGHAT and CDR2 FQNNGV. Trimming left V 5 bases short and J 3 bases short, with 20 bases between. The CDR3 length is 16 residues. Here the CDR3 reads CASSPRVAMGFYEQYF. CDR3 sequence (DNA): TGTGCCAGCAGCCCCAGAGTAGCGATGGGGTTCTACGAGCAGTACTTC. The full variable domain, its missing parts supplied by reference TRBV11-2 and TRBJ2-7, is EAGVAQSPRYKIIEKRQSVAFWCNPISGHATLYWYQQILGQGPKLLIQFQNNGVVDDSQLPKDRFSAERLKGVDSTLKIQPAKLEDSAVYLCASSPRVAMGFYEQYFGPGTRLTVT.